This paragraph reports one T cell receptor (beta chain). This specimen belongs to a study of control samples from healthy donors and cancer patients. Data came from immunoSEQ multiplex PCR; TCRdb stores just in-frame clones and leaves some out. The sample includes about 410,000 clones, around 90% of them seen just once. Germline values: CDR1 LGHNA, CDR2 YNFKEQ. The CDR3 length is 19 residues. V was clipped by 0 bases and J by 5 bases, with 23 bases between them. This receptor was identified in a man aged 35-49 years with head and neck cancer. What was sequenced was PBMCs. The chain recombines TRBV4-2 with TRBJ2-1; maybe TRBD1 (6 bases). The CDR3 coding sequence is TGTGCCAGCAGCCAAGATGAGGGGGAACAGGCATTGAAGAACAATGAGCAGTTCTTC. Translating gives CASSQDEGEQALKNNEQFF.